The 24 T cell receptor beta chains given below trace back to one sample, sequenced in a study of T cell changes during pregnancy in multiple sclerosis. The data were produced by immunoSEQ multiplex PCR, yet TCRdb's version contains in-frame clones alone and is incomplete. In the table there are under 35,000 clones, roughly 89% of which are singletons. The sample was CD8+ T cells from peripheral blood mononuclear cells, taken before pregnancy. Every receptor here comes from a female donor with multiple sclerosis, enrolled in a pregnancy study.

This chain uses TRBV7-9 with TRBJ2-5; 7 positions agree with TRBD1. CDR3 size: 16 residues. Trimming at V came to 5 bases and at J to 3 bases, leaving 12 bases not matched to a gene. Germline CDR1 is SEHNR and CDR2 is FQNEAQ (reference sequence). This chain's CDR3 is CASSRGTDGGEETQYF. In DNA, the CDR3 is TGTGCCAGCAGCCGTGGGACAGACGGAGGCGAAGAGACCCAGTACTTC.

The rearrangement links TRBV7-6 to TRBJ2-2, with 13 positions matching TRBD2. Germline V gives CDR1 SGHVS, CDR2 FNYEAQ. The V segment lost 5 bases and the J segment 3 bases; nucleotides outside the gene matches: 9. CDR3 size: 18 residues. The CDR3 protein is CASSPTTSGGLYTGELFF. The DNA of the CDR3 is TGTGCCAGCAGCCCAACGACTAGCGGGGGGTTATACACCGGGGAGCTGTTTTTT.

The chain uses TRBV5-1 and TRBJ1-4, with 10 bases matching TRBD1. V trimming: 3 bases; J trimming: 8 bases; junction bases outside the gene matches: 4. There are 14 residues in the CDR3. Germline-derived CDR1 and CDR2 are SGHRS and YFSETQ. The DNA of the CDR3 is TGCGCCAGCAGCTGGGACAGGGGAGGCGAAAAACTGTTTTTT. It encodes CASSWDRGGEKLFF.

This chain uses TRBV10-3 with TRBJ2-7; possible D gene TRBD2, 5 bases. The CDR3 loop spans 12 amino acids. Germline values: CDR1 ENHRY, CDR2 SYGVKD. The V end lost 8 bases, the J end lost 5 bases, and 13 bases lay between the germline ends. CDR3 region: CAIRSASHEQYF. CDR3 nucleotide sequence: TGTGCCATCCGGAGCGCTAGCCACGAGCAGTACTTC.

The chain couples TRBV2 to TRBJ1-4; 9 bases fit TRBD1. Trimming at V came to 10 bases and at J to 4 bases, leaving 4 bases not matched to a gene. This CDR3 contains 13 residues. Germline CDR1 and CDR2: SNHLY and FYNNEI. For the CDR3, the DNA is TGTGCCATCCGACAGGGGGATAATGAAAAACTGTTTTTT. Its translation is CAIRQGDNEKLFF.

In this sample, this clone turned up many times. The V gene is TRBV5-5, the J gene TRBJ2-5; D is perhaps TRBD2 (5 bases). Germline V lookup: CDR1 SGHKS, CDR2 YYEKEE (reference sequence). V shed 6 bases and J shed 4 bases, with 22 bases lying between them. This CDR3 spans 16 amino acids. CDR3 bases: TGTGCCAGCATCCCGGCAGCGGTAGAAGGAGGAGAGACCCAGTACTTC. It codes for CASIPAAVEGGETQYF. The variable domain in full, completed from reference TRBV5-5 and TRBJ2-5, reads DAGVTQSPTHLIKTRGQQVTLRCSPISGHKSVSWYQQVLGQGPQFIFQYYEKEERGRGNFPDRFSARQFPNYSSELNVNALLLGDSALYLCASIPAAVEGGETQYFGPGTRLLVL.

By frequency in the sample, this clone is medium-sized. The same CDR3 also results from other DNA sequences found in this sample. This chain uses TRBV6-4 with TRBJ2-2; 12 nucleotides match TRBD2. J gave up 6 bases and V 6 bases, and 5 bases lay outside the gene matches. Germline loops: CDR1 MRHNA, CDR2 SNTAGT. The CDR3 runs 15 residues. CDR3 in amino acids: CASSGASGGAGELFF. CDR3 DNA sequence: TGTGCCAGCAGCGGAGCTAGCGGGGGGGCCGGGGAGCTGTTTTTT.

Written as DNA, the CDR3 is TGTGCCAGCAGTGACGGGACAGAGGCTGAAGCTTTCTTT. Translating gives CASSDGTEAEAFF. The chain links TRBV6-5 to TRBJ1-1; TRBD1 agrees at 7 bases. The CDR3 runs to 13 residues. V gave up 5 bases and J gave up 6 bases; unmatched junction bases: 6. Germline CDR1 MNHEY, CDR2 SVGAGI.

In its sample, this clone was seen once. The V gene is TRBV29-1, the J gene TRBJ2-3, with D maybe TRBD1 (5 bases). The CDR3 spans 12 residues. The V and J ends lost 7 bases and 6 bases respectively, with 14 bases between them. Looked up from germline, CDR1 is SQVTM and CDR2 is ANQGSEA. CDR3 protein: CSGTPHPDTQYF. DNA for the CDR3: TGCAGCGGGACACCTCACCCCGATACGCAGTATTTT.

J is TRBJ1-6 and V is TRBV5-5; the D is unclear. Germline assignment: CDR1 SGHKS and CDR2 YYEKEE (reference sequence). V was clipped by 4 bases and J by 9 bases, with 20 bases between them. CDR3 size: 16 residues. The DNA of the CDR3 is TGTGCCAGCAGCCCGGAGGTAAAGGCATTCGGTTCACCCCTCCACTTT. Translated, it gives CASSPEVKAFGSPLHF.

CDR3: CASSIQGAGTEAFF. In DNA, the CDR3 is TGTGCCAGCAGCATACAGGGAGCAGGCACTGAAGCTTTCTTT. The rearrangement joins TRBV11-1 to TRBJ1-1; perhaps TRBD1 as D (6 bases). This CDR3 has 14 amino acids. Germline CDR1 and CDR2: SGHAT and FQDESV (reference sequence). V was shortened by 5 bases and J by 4 bases, with 14 bases between the two germline ends.

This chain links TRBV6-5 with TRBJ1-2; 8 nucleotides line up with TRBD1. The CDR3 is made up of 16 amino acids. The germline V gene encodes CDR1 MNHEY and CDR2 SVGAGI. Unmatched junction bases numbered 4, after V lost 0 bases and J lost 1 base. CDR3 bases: TGTGCCAGCAGTTACTCGACGGGACAGGTTAACTATGGCTACACCTTC. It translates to CASSYSTGQVNYGYTF.

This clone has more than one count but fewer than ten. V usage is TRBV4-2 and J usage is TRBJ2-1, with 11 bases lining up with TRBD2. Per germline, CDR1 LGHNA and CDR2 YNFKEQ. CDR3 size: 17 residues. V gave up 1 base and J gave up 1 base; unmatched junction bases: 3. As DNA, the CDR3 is TGTGCCAGCAGCCAAGTGACTAGCGGGGCTTCCTACAATGAGCAGTTCTTC. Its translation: CASSQVTSGASYNEQFF.

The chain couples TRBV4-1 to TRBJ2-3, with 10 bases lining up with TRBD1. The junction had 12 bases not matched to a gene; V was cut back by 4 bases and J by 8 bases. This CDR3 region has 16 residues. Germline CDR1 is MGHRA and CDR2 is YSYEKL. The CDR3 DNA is TGCGCCAGCAGCCGGGGGACAGGGGACCCGGGCGGTACGCAGTATTTT. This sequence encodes CASSRGTGDPGGTQYF.

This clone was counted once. CDR3 sequence (DNA): TGTGCCACCAGCAGAGATCTCCCAATTACTAACAATGAGCAGTTCTTC. Amino acids: CATSRDLPITNNEQFF. This chain links TRBV15 with TRBJ2-1; D gene uncertain. Trimming took 0 bases from V and 5 from J, leaving 14 bases between them. Germline CDR1 reads LNHNV; CDR2 reads YYDKDF (reference sequence). CDR3 length equals 16 residues. The full variable domain, its missing parts supplied by reference TRBV15 and TRBJ2-1, is DAMVIQNPRYQVTQFGKPVTLSCSQTLNHNVMYWYQQKSSQAPKLLFHYYDKDFNNEADTPDNFQSRRPNTSFCFLDIRSPGLGDTAMYLCATSRDLPITNNEQFFGPGTRLTVL.

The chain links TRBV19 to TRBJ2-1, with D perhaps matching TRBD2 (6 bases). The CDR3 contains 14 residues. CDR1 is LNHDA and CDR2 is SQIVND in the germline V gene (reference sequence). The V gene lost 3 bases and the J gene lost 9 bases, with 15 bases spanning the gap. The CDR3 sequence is CASSIYMGEAEQFF. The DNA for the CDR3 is TGTGCCAGTAGTATTTATATGGGGGAGGCTGAGCAGTTCTTC. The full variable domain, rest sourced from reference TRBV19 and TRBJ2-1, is DGGITQSPKYLFRKEGQNVTLSCEQNLNHDAMYWYRQDPGQGLRLIYYSQIVNDFQKGDIAEGYSVSREKKESFPLTVTSAQKNPTAFYLCASSIYMGEAEQFFGPGTRLTVL.

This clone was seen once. The CDR3: CASSFSGMADTQYF. In DNA form, the CDR3 reads TGTGCCAGCAGTTTCTCAGGGATGGCAGATACGCAGTATTTT. This rearrangement joins TRBV28 to TRBJ2-3; D may be TRBD1 (5 bases). V was shortened by 3 bases and J by 4 bases, with 11 bases between the two germline ends. The CDR3 has 14 amino acids. Looked up from germline, CDR1 is MDHEN and CDR2 is SYDVKM.

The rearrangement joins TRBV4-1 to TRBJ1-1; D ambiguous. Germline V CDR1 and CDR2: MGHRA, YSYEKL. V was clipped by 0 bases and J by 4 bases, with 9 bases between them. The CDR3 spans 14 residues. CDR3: CASSQDPHSTEAFF. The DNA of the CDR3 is TGCGCCAGCAGCCAAGATCCTCATAGCACTGAAGCTTTCTTT.

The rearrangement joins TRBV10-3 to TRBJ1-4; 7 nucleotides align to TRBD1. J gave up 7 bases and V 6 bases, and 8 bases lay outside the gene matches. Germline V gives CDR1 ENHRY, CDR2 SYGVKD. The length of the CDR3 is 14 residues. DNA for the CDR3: TGTGCCATCAGAGAGACAGGGAAAATTGAAAAACTGTTTTTT. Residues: CAIRETGKIEKLFF.

The CDR3 sequence: CASSESPGRYEQYF. DNA of the CDR3: TGCGCCAGCAGTGAGTCCCCAGGGCGCTACGAGCAGTACTTC. The chain uses TRBV10-1 and TRBJ2-7; D possibly corresponds to TRBD1 (5 bases). Germline V gene lookup returns CDR1 WNHNN and CDR2 SYGVQD (reference sequence). The CDR3 spans 14 residues. Trimming removed 0 bases from V and 3 bases from J, with 9 bases in between.

DNA of the CDR3: TGTGCCAGCAGCTTGTTGGCGGGCACAGATACGCAGTATTTT. It specifies CASSLLAGTDTQYF. The chain couples TRBV5-6 to TRBJ2-3; D remains unclear. The CDR3 loop spans 14 amino acids. Germline CDR1 SGHDT, CDR2 YYEEEE. V lost 1 base and J 1 base, leaving 7 bases between the germline ends.

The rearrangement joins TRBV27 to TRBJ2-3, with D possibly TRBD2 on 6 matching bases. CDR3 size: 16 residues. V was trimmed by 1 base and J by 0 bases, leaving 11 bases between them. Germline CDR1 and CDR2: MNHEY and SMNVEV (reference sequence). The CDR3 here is CASSLYGGASTDTQYF. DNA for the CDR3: TGTGCCAGCAGTTTATATGGCGGGGCGAGCACAGATACGCAGTATTTT.

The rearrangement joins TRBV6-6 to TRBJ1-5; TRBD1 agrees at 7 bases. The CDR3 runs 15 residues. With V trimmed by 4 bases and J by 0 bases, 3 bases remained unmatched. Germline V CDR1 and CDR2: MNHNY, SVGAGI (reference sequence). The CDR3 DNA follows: TGTGCCAGCAGTTTGCACAGGGGTAGCAATCAGCCCCAGCATTTT. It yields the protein CASSLHRGSNQPQHF.

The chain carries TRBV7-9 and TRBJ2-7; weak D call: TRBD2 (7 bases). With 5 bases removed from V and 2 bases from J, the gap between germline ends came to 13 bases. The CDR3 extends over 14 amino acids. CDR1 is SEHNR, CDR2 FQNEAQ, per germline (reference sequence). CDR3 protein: CASSLGGDAYEQYF. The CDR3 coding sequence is TGTGCCAGCAGCCTAGGGGGGGATGCCTACGAGCAGTACTTC. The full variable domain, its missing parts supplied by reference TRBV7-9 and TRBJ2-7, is DTGVSQNPRHKITKRGQNVTFRCDPISEHNRLYWYRQTLGQGPEFLTYFQNEAQLEKSRLLSDRFSAERPKGSFSTLEIQRTEQGDSAMYLCASSLGGDAYEQYFGPGTRLTVT.